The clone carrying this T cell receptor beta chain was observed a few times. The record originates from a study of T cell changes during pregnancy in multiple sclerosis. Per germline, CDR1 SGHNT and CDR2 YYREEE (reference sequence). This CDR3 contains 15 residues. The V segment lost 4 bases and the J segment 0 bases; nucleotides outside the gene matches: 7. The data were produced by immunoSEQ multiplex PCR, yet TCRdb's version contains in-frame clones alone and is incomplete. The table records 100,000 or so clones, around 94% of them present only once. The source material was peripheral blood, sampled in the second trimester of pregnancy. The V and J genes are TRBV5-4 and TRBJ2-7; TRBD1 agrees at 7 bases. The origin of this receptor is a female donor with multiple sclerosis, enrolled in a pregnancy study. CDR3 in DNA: TGTGCCAGCAGCACAGACAGGGTCTCCTCCTACGAGCAGTACTTC. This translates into CASSTDRVSSYEQYF.